The source of this TCR beta chain is a study of T cell repertoires in cytomegalovirus infection. Whole-study context: From public TCR beta signatures came an indication of both CMV infection and matching HLA type. Study-level points and caveats: Public TCR beta family frequency separated CMV-and-HLA carriers, including in an independent cohort.

From germline, CDR1 is SNHLY and CDR2 FYNNEI. The V and J ends lost 8 bases and 7 bases, in that order; junction bases with no gene match: 8. The CDR3 is 14 amino acids. TCRdb processed the reads anew with MiXCR; each CDR3 protein has one entry. The table includes 110,000 to 150,000 distinct CDR3 sequences, 25% to 35% detected once. This clonotype was seen a handful of times. Its antigen remains unidentified. The clonotype comes from a human donor in good health (CMV status not recorded). Some clones in this sample may be carry-over from other donors' samples. The chain recombines TRBV2 with TRBJ2-1; 10 bases align to TRBD2. This material consisted of CD8+ T cells from cultured PBMCs, taken from culture after CMV antigen stimulation. The CDR3 coding sequence is TGTGCCAGCTTGAGGACTAGCGGCGAAAATGAGCAGTTCTTC. Translated: CASLRTSGENEQFF.